Below are 32 T cell receptor beta chains sequenced from a single sample in a study of OX40 agonist ivuxolimab in advanced cancers. Repertoires were generated with immunoSEQ multiplex PCR, while TCRdb's copy carries only in-frame clones and drops some. The sample has about 19,000 clones; around 80% are singletons. The input for sequencing was CD4+ or CD8+ T cells sorted from blood, taken in a trial of the OX40 agonist ivuxolimab. The receptors were gathered from an adult with an advanced solid tumor such as melanoma, head and neck, liver or kidney cancer.

The V call is TRBV11-3, the J call TRBJ1-2; TRBD1 aligns across 9 bases. After removal of 2 bases from V and 8 bases from J, the junction contained 3 bases not matched to a gene. Germline CDR1 is SGHNT and CDR2 is YENEEA. This CDR3 has 13 amino acids. The chain's CDR3 is CASSLRTGDGYTF. In nucleotides, the CDR3 is TGTGCCAGCAGCTTAAGGACAGGGGACGGCTACACCTTC. The full variable domain, rest sourced from reference TRBV11-3 and TRBJ1-2, is EAGVVQSPRYKIIEKKQPVAFWCNPISGHNTLYWYLQNLGQGPELLIRYENEEAVDDSQLPKDRFSAERLKGVDSTLKIQPAELGDSAVYLCASSLRTGDGYTFGSGTRLTVV.

The chain links TRBV9 to TRBJ1-2; D is unclear. This CDR3 comprises 15 residues. The V end was cut by 0 bases, the J end by 0 bases, with 9 bases between. Per the germline V gene, CDR1 is SGDLS and CDR2 is YYNGEE. CDR3 nucleotides: TGTGCCAGCAGCGTAGCCTCCGGGGCTAACTATGGCTACACCTTC. This sequence encodes CASSVASGANYGYTF.

The J gene is TRBJ2-7, the V gene TRBV7-9, with 8 bases aligning to TRBD1. Losses at the gene ends were 4 bases for V and 2 bases for J; bases not matched to a gene: 4. From germline, CDR1 is SEHNR and CDR2 FQNEAQ (reference sequence). The length of the CDR3 is 14 residues. The CDR3: CASSWGRGPYEQYF. The CDR3 nucleotides are TGTGCCAGCAGCTGGGGCAGGGGGCCCTACGAGCAGTACTTC.

CDR3 region: CASSLGEEGLRDTQYF. As DNA, the CDR3 is TGTGCCAGCAGCTTAGGCGAGGAGGGACTCAGAGATACGCAGTATTTT. V gene TRBV13 combines with J gene TRBJ2-3, with D possibly TRBD2 on 6 matching bases. CDR1 PRHDT and CDR2 FYEKMQ come from the germline V gene (reference sequence). CDR3 length equals 16 residues. V lost 0 bases, J lost 5 bases, and 15 bases lay in between. The full variable domain, completed using reference TRBV13 and TRBJ2-3, is AAGVIQSPRHLIKEKRETATLKCYPIPRHDTVYWYQQGPGQDPQFLISFYEKMQSDKGSIPDRFSAQQFSDYHSELNMSSLELGDSALYFCASSLGEEGLRDTQYFGPGTRLTVL.

The chain employs TRBV6-5 and TRBJ1-1; 8 bases align to TRBD1. Trimming cost V 2 bases and J 1 base; bases outside gene matches: 0. Per germline, CDR1 MNHEY and CDR2 SVGAGI. The CDR3 covers 14 residues. Here the CDR3 reads CASSYGTGNTEAFF. The DNA for the CDR3 is TGTGCCAGCAGTTACGGGACAGGGAACACTGAAGCTTTCTTT.

The rearrangement links TRBV25-1 to TRBJ2-1; D ambiguous. There are 14 residues in the CDR3. V was trimmed by 0 bases and J by 8 bases, leaving 11 bases between them. The germline V gene encodes CDR1 MGHDK and CDR2 SYGVNS. CDR3 sequence: CASSEYVGSDEQFF. CDR3 nucleotide sequence: TGTGCCAGCAGTGAATACGTAGGGTCCGATGAGCAGTTCTTC.

The chain links TRBV10-3 to TRBJ1-5, with D possibly matching TRBD1 (5 bases). The CDR3 runs 15 residues. Germline V CDR1 and CDR2: ENHRY, SYGVKD. V was cut by 3 bases and J by 0 bases, with 9 bases left in between. CDR3 loop: CAISETGYSNQPQHF. The DNA for the CDR3 is TGTGCCATCAGTGAAACAGGCTATAGCAATCAGCCCCAGCATTTT.

The chain carries TRBV7-8 and TRBJ1-1, with a weak D call TRBD1 (5 bases). Germline values: CDR1 SGHVS, CDR2 FQNEAQ. Trimming took 2 bases from V and 0 from J, leaving 19 bases between them. The CDR3 covers 18 residues. The CDR3 bases are TGTGCCAGCAGCTTATGGGAAGGGGTATGGGGCATGAACACTGAAGCTTTCTTT. This encodes CASSLWEGVWGMNTEAFF.

V usage is TRBV18 and J usage is TRBJ2-2; D gene unclear. Deletions cut 0 bases from V and 4 bases from J, with 9 bases between. The V gene's germline CDR1 is KGHSH and CDR2 LQKENI. CDR3 size: 15 residues. CDR3: CASSPPGDGTGELFF. The CDR3 coding sequence is TGTGCCAGCTCACCACCGGGTGATGGCACCGGGGAGCTGTTTTTT.

The chain joins TRBV5-1 to TRBJ2-3; TRBD1 is a possible D gene (7 bases). CDR1 is SGHRS, CDR2 YFSETQ, per germline. V was trimmed by 4 bases and J by 3 bases, leaving 12 bases between them. The CDR3 contains 14 residues. CDR3 sequence: CASSQTGRTDTQYF. DNA of the CDR3: TGCGCCAGCAGCCAGACAGGGAGGACAGATACGCAGTATTTT.

V is TRBV12-5 and J is TRBJ2-5; 8 bases match TRBD2. The CDR3 length is 15 residues. Trimming at V came to 6 bases and at J to 2 bases, leaving 8 bases not matched to a gene. CDR1 is LGHNT, CDR2 FRNRAP, per germline. The CDR3 loop reads CASGERGGLQETQYF. The DNA for the CDR3 is TGTGCTAGTGGCGAGCGCGGGGGGCTTCAAGAGACCCAGTACTTC.

The CDR3 sequence is CASSQDFQGPLETQYF. CDR3 sequence (DNA): TGCGCCAGCAGCCAAGATTTTCAGGGACCTTTAGAGACCCAGTACTTC. This chain uses TRBV4-3 with TRBJ2-5; perhaps D is TRBD1 or TRBD2 (5 bases each). Germline CDR1 reads LGHNA; CDR2 reads YSLEER. The V gene lost 0 bases and the J gene lost 4 bases, with 15 bases spanning the gap. The CDR3 is made up of 16 amino acids.

The sample holds one count of this clone. The chain recombines TRBV29-1 with TRBJ2-5, with D unresolved. The assigned J gene may be wrong: the sequence end matches TRBJ2-7 better. Germline CDR1 is SQVTM and CDR2 is ANQGSEA. The length of the CDR3 is 12 residues. The chain's CDR3 is CSVAGSAYEQYF. The CDR3 DNA reads as TGCAGCGTTGCCGGCAGTGCCTACGAGCAGTACTTC.

The chain couples TRBV27 to TRBJ2-1; TRBD2 agrees at 7 bases. This CDR3 has 15 amino acids. With V trimmed by 5 bases and J by 2 bases, 6 bases remained unmatched. CDR1 is MNHEY and CDR2 is SMNVEV in the germline V gene (reference sequence). CDR3 in DNA: TGTGCCAGCAGTCCCAGCGGGACTGCCTACAATGAGCAGTTCTTC. This sequence encodes CASSPSGTAYNEQFF.

This clone is medium-sized within its sample. The chain recombines TRBV6-5 with TRBJ1-3; maybe TRBD1 (5 bases). The CDR3 contains 14 residues. The V gene's germline CDR1 is MNHEY and CDR2 SVGAGI. The V end was cut by 8 bases, the J end by 3 bases, with 14 bases between. The CDR3 DNA follows: TGTGCCAGCTACCCAACGGGGGTTGGAAACACCATATATTTT. Translated: CASYPTGVGNTIYF.

The chain recombines TRBV19 with TRBJ2-5; 10 bases map to TRBD1. This CDR3 is 15 amino acids long. Trimming at V came to 4 bases and at J to 0 bases, leaving 2 bases not matched to a gene. Per germline, CDR1 LNHDA and CDR2 SQIVND (reference sequence). CDR3 bases: TGTGCCAGTAGTACGGGACAGGGGTACCAAGAGACCCAGTACTTC. Residues: CASSTGQGYQETQYF.

The chain employs TRBV11-1 and TRBJ2-2, with TRBD2 matching 13 bases. CDR1 is SGHAT, CDR2 FQDESV, per germline (reference sequence). The CDR3 spans 17 residues. Trimming removed 6 bases from V and 5 bases from J; junction bases left unmatched: 9. The DNA for the CDR3 is TGTGCCAGCAGTTTTGGACTAGCGGGAGTATTTACCGGGGAGCTGTTTTTT. This gives the protein CASSFGLAGVFTGELFF.

This clone is a singleton in its sample. V and J are TRBV28 and TRBJ2-1; D is possibly TRBD2 (5 bases). CDR1 MDHEN and CDR2 SYDVKM come from the germline V gene. The CDR3 spans 13 residues. V shed 5 bases and J shed 5 bases, with 10 bases lying between them. The DNA of the CDR3 is TGTGCCAGCAGTGAGCGGAAGAACAATGAGCAGTTCTTC. It translates to CASSERKNNEQFF.

CDR3 nucleotides: TGTGCCAGCAGCTTAGACTGGGGATGGGGGACTGAAGCTTTCTTT. Translation: CASSLDWGWGTEAFF. The chain joins TRBV11-2 to TRBJ1-1; weak D call: TRBD1 (5 bases). Looked up from germline, CDR1 is SGHAT and CDR2 is FQNNGV. The V end lost 0 bases, the J end lost 5 bases, and 13 bases lay between the germline ends. CDR3 size: 15 residues.

This rearrangement joins TRBV4-1 to TRBJ1-3; D remains unclear. This CDR3 has 15 residues. Trimming took off 2 bases at V and 3 bases at J, with 11 bases between the two ends. The germline CDR1 and CDR2 sequences are MGHRA and YSYEKL. CDR3 protein: CASSQHRRGGNTIYF. The CDR3 DNA is TGCGCCAGCAGCCAACACCGGCGGGGTGGAAACACCATATATTTT.

This clone came up once. The rearrangement links TRBV6-6 to TRBJ2-1; maybe TRBD1 (6 bases). Germline V lookup: CDR1 MNHNY, CDR2 SVGAGI (reference sequence). V was pared by 4 bases and J by 6 bases, with 7 bases between. CDR3 size: 12 residues. The CDR3: CASSLQGNEQFF. In DNA, the CDR3 is TGTGCCAGCAGTTTACAGGGCAATGAGCAGTTCTTC.

The V call is TRBV28, the J call TRBJ2-3; the D is unclear. With 2 bases removed from V and 10 bases from J, the gap between germline ends came to 19 bases. Per the germline V gene, CDR1 is MDHEN and CDR2 is SYDVKM. This CDR3 has 15 residues. This chain's CDR3 is CASSLGSGYRSPQYF. DNA for the CDR3: TGTGCCAGCAGTTTAGGATCTGGCTATAGGTCACCGCAGTATTTT.

The V and J genes are TRBV2 and TRBJ2-5, with D maybe TRBD1 (6 bases). The CDR3 spans 14 residues. Trimming stripped 4 bases from V and 6 bases from J, with 15 bases between. Germline CDR1 and CDR2: SNHLY and FYNNEI. The CDR3, as DNA: TGTGCCAGCAGTGTAGGGGACATATGGAAGACCCAGTACTTC. It specifies CASSVGDIWKTQYF.

The V gene is TRBV6-1, the J gene TRBJ2-1, with 7 bases fitting TRBD2. Trimming removed 2 bases from V and 2 bases from J; junction bases left unmatched: 6. This CDR3 contains 16 residues. Per germline, CDR1 MNHNS and CDR2 SASEGT. DNA for the CDR3: TGTGCCAGCAGTGAAATGGTAGCGGGCCCCTACAATGAGCAGTTCTTC. It translates to CASSEMVAGPYNEQFF.

The chain employs TRBV28 and TRBJ2-7; D is undetermined. Deletions cut 6 bases from V and 0 bases from J, with 12 bases between. CDR3 length: 14 residues. Germline V gene lookup returns CDR1 MDHEN and CDR2 SYDVKM. The CDR3 region is CASSPVGFSYEQYF. Here the CDR3 DNA reads TGTGCCAGCAGCCCCGTAGGGTTCTCCTACGAGCAGTACTTC. Looking up the rest from reference TRBV28 and TRBJ2-7 gives the full variable domain: DVKVTQSSRYLVKRTGEKVFLECVQDMDHENMFWYRQDPGLGLRLIYFSYDVKMKEKGDIPEGYSVSREKKERFSLILESASTNQTSMYLCASSPVGFSYEQYFGPGTRLTVT.

This chain links TRBV15 with TRBJ2-1, with 7 bases fitting TRBD1. The ends lost 5 bases at V and 1 base at J; junction bases unmatched: 2. Germline values: CDR1 LNHNV, CDR2 YYDKDF (reference sequence). The CDR3 is 14 residues long. The DNA for the CDR3 is TGTGCCACCAGCGGGACAGCGTCCTACAATGAGCAGTTCTTC. It encodes CATSGTASYNEQFF.

V and J are TRBV7-9 and TRBJ2-7, with D possibly being TRBD1 or TRBD2 (5 bases each). CDR1 SEHNR and CDR2 FQNEAQ come from the germline V gene (reference sequence). The CDR3 has 14 residues. V lost 3 bases, J lost 3 bases, and 12 bases lay in between. CDR3 bases: TGTGCCAGCAGCTTCCCAGGGACCTTCTACGAGCAGTACTTC. Its protein is CASSFPGTFYEQYF. The entire variable domain, with the rest obtained from reference TRBV7-9 and TRBJ2-7, is as follows: DTGVSQNPRHKITKRGQNVTFRCDPISEHNRLYWYRQTLGQGPEFLTYFQNEAQLEKSRLLSDRFSAERPKGSFSTLEIQRTEQGDSAMYLCASSFPGTFYEQYFGPGTRLTVT.

The V gene is TRBV27, the J gene TRBJ2-2, with TRBD1 matching over 8 bases. This CDR3 contains 16 residues. Germline loops: CDR1 MNHEY, CDR2 SMNVEV (reference sequence). The ends lost 7 bases at V and 2 bases at J; junction bases unmatched: 9. CDR3 bases: TGTGCCAGCACCCCCAGTGGACAGGGTAACACCGGGGAGCTGTTTTTT. Its translation is CASTPSGQGNTGELFF.

This clone was found once. This sequence joins TRBV12-5 and TRBJ2-4; TRBD1 might be the D (6 bases). The CDR3 runs to 17 residues. The germline V and J ends were trimmed by 1 base and 0 bases, with 13 bases remaining between them. Germline CDR1 is LGHNT and CDR2 is FRNRAP. CDR3 in DNA: TGTGCTAGTGGTTTGGACGGGACACCCCTAGCCAAAAACATTCAGTACTTC. Amino acids: CASGLDGTPLAKNIQYF.

The chain recombines TRBV19 with TRBJ1-5; the D is unclear. Germline CDR1 is LNHDA and CDR2 is SQIVND (reference sequence). V lost 5 bases and J lost 8, with 13 bases in between. The CDR3 sequence is 13 residues long. The CDR3 coding sequence is TGTGCCAGTAGTGCCCTAGAAGGTGAGCCCCAGCATTTT. It yields the protein CASSALEGEPQHF.

This clone turned up a few times. The chain couples TRBV5-1 to TRBJ1-2; D is undetermined. The CDR3 consists of 12 residues. V was pared by 1 base and J by 8 bases, with 9 bases between. Germline CDR1 reads SGHRS; CDR2 reads YFSETQ. DNA for the CDR3: TGCGCCAGCAGCTTGTCCAGCGTGGGCTACACCTTC. Its translation: CASSLSSVGYTF.

This clone occurred a few times. V gene TRBV19 combines with J gene TRBJ1-5, with unresolved D. Per the germline V gene, CDR1 is LNHDA and CDR2 is SQIVND (reference sequence). This CDR3 is built from 13 residues. V shed 6 bases and J shed 0 bases, with 6 bases lying between them. The DNA of the CDR3 is TGTGCCAGTAGCATTAGTAGCAATCAGCCCCAGCATTTT. The encoded protein is CASSISSNQPQHF.